These 17 T cell receptor beta chains were sequenced from one sample in a study of shared clonotypes between healthy human individuals. Profiling relied on immunoSEQ multiplex PCR, and the TCRdb table lists in-frame clones only, not all of them. Of fewer than 700,000 clones listed, around three quarters are singletons. Sequencing was performed on PBMCs. The receptor set was obtained from a middle-aged woman in good health. Some clones in this sample may be carry-over from other donors' samples.

As DNA, the CDR3 is TGTGCCAGCAGTGCTAATGGGAGGGAGTACGAGCAGTACTTC. Translation: CASSANGREYEQYF. The rearrangement joins TRBV2 to TRBJ2-7; 7 positions agree with TRBD2. The CDR3 covers 14 residues. CDR1 SNHLY and CDR2 FYNNEI come from the germline V gene. The J segment lost 4 bases and the V segment lost 4 bases, leaving 7 bases of the junction unmatched.

V gene TRBV27 combines with J gene TRBJ1-4; 7 bases fit TRBD1. V shed 5 bases and J 11 bases; nucleotides not matched to a gene: 8. This CDR3 region has 13 residues. CDR1 and CDR2 from the germline V gene are MNHEY and SMNVEV (reference sequence). This chain's CDR3 is CASSTGTVSKLFF. The CDR3 DNA sequence: TGTGCCAGCAGTACCGGGACAGTATCTAAACTGTTTTTT.

This chain uses TRBV7-2 with TRBJ2-3; weak D call: TRBD2 (6 bases). Germline CDR1 and CDR2: SGHTA and FQGNSA. This CDR3 has 15 residues. The ends were cut back, 3 bases at V and 6 bases at J, with 16 bases in the middle. CDR3 amino acids: CASSFLAHGGDTQYF. The CDR3 nucleotides read TGTGCCAGCAGCTTTCTAGCGCATGGGGGGGATACGCAGTATTTT.

The chain uses TRBV6-6 and TRBJ1-6; no clear D gene. Trimming cost V 4 bases and J 16 bases, with 11 bases left between them. Germline CDR1 and CDR2: MNHNY and SVGAGI (reference sequence). The CDR3 loop spans 11 amino acids. The CDR3 DNA sequence: TGTGCCAGCAGTTTGACTCACGGGCTCCACTTT. It encodes CASSLTHGLHF.

This clone has more than one count but fewer than ten. A far larger clone is one base from this, pointing to a likely read error. The same CDR3 is also encoded by other DNA sequences in this sample. The CDR3 loop reads CASTGFLSGNTIYF. DNA for the CDR3: TGTGCCAGTACGGGGTTCCTCTCTGGAAACACAATATATTTT. The gene calls are TRBV19 and TRBJ1-3; D not resolved. This CDR3 region has 14 residues. Germline CDR1 reads LNHDA; CDR2 reads SQIVND (reference sequence).

This clone was observed a handful of times. This chain connects TRBV10-3 to TRBJ2-1, with D unresolved. This CDR3 is 13 amino acids long. V lost 2 bases, J lost 4 bases, and 6 bases lay in between. Germline V gene sequence: CDR1 ENHRY, CDR2 SYGVKD. In DNA, the CDR3 is TGTGCCATCAGTGAGGGAGCATACAATGAGCAGTTCTTC. Amino acids: CAISEGAYNEQFF.

For this clone: Other nucleotide sequences in the sample specify the same CDR3. J is TRBJ1-2 and V is TRBV28; 10 nucleotides agree with TRBD1. V lost 5 bases to trimming and J lost 8 bases; unmatched junction nucleotides: 5. This CDR3 is built from 13 residues. Per germline, CDR1 MDHEN and CDR2 SYDVKM. The CDR3 sequence is CASSPGQGGGYTF. CDR3 bases: TGTGCCAGCAGTCCCGGACAGGGGGGCGGCTACACCTTC.

The gene calls are TRBV2 and TRBJ2-2; D gene ambiguous. The CDR3 is 15 amino acids. V lost 5 bases and J lost 5, with 15 bases in between. Germline values: CDR1 SNHLY, CDR2 FYNNEI. In DNA, the CDR3 is TGTGCCAGCAGTCGAATTATTATACCTACCGGGGAGCTGTTTTTT. Amino acid sequence: CASSRIIIPTGELFF.

To note about this clone: One end of the junction does not line up with germline, which may come from a read error. The chain has TRBV4-2 and TRBJ2-1; D remains unclear. Germline V gives CDR1 LGHNA, CDR2 YNFKEQ. The CDR3 spans 15 residues. The CDR3 region has the DNA TGTGCCAGCAGCAAAGACGCAGGTATGGACAATGAGCAGTTCTTC. Its protein product is CASSKDAGMDNEQFF.

The V and J genes are TRBV19 and TRBJ1-5; D not certain. Germline V gives CDR1 LNHDA, CDR2 SQIVND (reference sequence). The V and J ends lost 1 base and 1 base respectively, with 11 bases between them. The CDR3 extends over 16 amino acids. DNA for the CDR3: TGTGCCAGTAGTATAGGTGCCGCGGGCAGCAATCAGCCCCAGCATTTT. Its protein is CASSIGAAGSNQPQHF. The whole variable domain, remainder taken from reference TRBV19 and TRBJ1-5, is DGGITQSPKYLFRKEGQNVTLSCEQNLNHDAMYWYRQDPGQGLRLIYYSQIVNDFQKGDIAEGYSVSREKKESFPLTVTSAQKNPTAFYLCASSIGAAGSNQPQHFGDGTRLSIL.

The CDR3 loop reads CASSWSVGETQYF. The CDR3 DNA sequence: TGTGCCAGCAGTTGGTCAGTAGGCGAGACCCAGTACTTC. V usage is TRBV28 and J usage is TRBJ2-5; D remains unclear. CDR3 length: 13 amino acids. Trimming took off 4 bases at V and 5 bases at J, with 11 bases between the two ends. The germline CDR1 and CDR2 sequences are MDHEN and SYDVKM.

This clone has at least ten counts. This specimen includes other DNA sequences encoding the same CDR3. The V and J genes are TRBV28 and TRBJ1-2; 8 nucleotides agree with TRBD1. Unmatched junction bases numbered 6, after V lost 5 bases and J lost 7 bases. Germline V gene lookup returns CDR1 MDHEN and CDR2 SYDVKM. The CDR3 contains 13 residues. The CDR3 region has the DNA TGTGCCAGCAGTCGGACAGGGCCAGGTGGCTACACCTTC. Translation: CASSRTGPGGYTF.

Of note for this clone: This is likely an artifact of a read error, given a far larger clone one base away. The V call is TRBV7-2, the J call TRBJ1-2, with a weak D call TRBD1 (6 bases). V shed 5 bases and J shed 9 bases, with 19 bases lying between them. The CDR3 has 14 amino acids. Per germline, CDR1 SGHTA and CDR2 FQGNSA. CDR3 protein: CASSPMWQGSSYTF. DNA for the CDR3: TGTGCCAGCAGCCCTATGTGGCAGGGGAGCAGCTACACCTTC.

This rearrangement joins TRBV21-1 to TRBJ2-7. TRBV21-1 has pseudogene status. This CDR3 contains 11 residues. The CDR3 loop is CASSQPGQQYF. CDR3 DNA: TGTGCCAGCAGTCAGCCGGGACAGCAGTACTTC.

As to this clone: The same CDR3 is also encoded by other DNA sequences in this sample. The rearrangement joins TRBV30 to TRBJ2-3; D not certain. CDR1 GTSNPN and CDR2 SVGIG come from the germline V gene (reference sequence). Deletions cut 6 bases from V and 1 base from J, with 14 bases between. CDR3 length: 14 amino acids. Written as DNA, the CDR3 is TGTGCCTGTGCCGGGCCGCTCGGCACAGATACGCAGTATTTT. This gives the protein CACAGPLGTDTQYF.

V gene TRBV6-6 combines with J gene TRBJ2-1, with 11 bases lining up with TRBD2. Germline V gene data show CDR1 as MNHNY and CDR2 as SVGAGI (reference sequence). The CDR3 totals 15 residues. With 6 bases clipped from V and 7 bases from J, the junction kept 8 bases outside the gene matches. Here the CDR3 reads CASSSGTSGANEQFF. CDR3 DNA: TGTGCCAGCAGCTCCGGGACTAGCGGAGCAAATGAGCAGTTCTTC.

The rearrangement joins TRBV15 to TRBJ1-4, with D unresolved. In germline, CDR1 is LNHNV, CDR2 YYDKDF (reference sequence). Between the trimmed V and J ends, which lost 0 bases and 4 bases, there was a span of 3 bases. The CDR3 spans 13 residues. The CDR3 DNA reads TGTGCCACCAGCAGAGATCTTAATGAAAAACTGTTTTTT. Its protein is CATSRDLNEKLFF.